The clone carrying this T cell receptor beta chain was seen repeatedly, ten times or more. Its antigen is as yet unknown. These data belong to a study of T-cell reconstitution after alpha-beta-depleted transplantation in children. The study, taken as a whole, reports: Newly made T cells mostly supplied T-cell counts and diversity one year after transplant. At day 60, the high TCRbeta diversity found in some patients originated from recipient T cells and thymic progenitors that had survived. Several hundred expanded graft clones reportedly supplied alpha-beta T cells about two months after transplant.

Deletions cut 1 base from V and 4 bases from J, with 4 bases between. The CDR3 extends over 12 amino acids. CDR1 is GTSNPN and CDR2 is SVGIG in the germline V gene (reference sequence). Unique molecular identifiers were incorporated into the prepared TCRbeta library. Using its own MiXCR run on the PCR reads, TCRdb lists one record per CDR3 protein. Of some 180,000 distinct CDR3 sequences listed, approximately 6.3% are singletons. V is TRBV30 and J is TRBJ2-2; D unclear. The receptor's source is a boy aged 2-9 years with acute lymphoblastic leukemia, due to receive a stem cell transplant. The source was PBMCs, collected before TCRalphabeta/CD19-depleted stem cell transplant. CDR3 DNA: TGTGCCTGGAGTGGAGTCACCGGGGAGCTGTTTTTT. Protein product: CAWSGVTGELFF.